This T cell receptor (beta chain) stems from a study of cytomegalovirus exposure and HLA in healthy donors. Study-level results: Cytomegalovirus-associated status was assigned to approximately 160 TCR beta chains.

Only a few counts were recorded for this clone. As yet, its antigen is unknown. PCR used 60 Vbeta primers and 13 Jbeta primers. Produced via immunoSEQ multiplex PCR; TCRdb's table is partial and in-frame only. The repertoire includes 90,000 to 120,000 clones, around 80% of them detected once, and 3% to 4% sits in the top ten. V was cut by 1 base and J by 0 bases, with 9 bases left in between. CDR3 size: 15 residues. Germline CDR1 and CDR2: SNHLY and FYNNEI. Sequenced sample: PBMCs. V gene TRBV2 combines with J gene TRBJ1-2; D is undetermined. This sequence originates from a woman in her thirties or forties in good health and CMV-seronegative. Here the CDR3 reads CASSEGAAPNYGYTF. In nucleotides, the CDR3 is TGTGCCAGCAGTGAAGGCGCCGCCCCTAACTATGGCTACACCTTC.